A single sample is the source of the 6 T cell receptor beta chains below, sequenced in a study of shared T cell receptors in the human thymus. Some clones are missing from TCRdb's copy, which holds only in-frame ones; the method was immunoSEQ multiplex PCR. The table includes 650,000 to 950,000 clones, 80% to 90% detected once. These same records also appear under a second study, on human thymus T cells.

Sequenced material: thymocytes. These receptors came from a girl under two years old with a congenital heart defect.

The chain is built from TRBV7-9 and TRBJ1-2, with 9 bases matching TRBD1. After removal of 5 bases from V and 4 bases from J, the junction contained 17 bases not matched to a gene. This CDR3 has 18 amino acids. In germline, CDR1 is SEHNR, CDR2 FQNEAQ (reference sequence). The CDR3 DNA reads TGTGCCAGCAGCCTAGGTGGTCTCGGGACAGGGTTAGTCTATGGCTACACCTTC. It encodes CASSLGGLGTGLVYGYTF.

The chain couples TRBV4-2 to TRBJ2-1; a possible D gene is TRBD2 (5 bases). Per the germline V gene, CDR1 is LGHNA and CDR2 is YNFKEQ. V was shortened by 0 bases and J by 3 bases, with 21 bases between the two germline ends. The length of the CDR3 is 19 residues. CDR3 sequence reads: CASSQETRGLLTFYNEQFF. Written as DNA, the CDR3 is TGTGCCAGCAGCCAAGAAACTCGAGGACTTTTAACCTTCTACAATGAGCAGTTCTTC.

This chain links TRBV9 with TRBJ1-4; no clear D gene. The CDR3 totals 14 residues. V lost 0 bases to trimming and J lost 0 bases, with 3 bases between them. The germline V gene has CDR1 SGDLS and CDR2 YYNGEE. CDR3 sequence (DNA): TGTGCCAGCAGCGTAGAGCCAACTAATGAAAAACTGTTTTTT. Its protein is CASSVEPTNEKLFF. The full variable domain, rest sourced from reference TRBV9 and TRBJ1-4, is DSGVTQTPKHLITATGQRVTLRCSPRSGDLSVYWYQQSLDQGLQFLIQYYNGEERAKGNILERFSAQQFPDLHSELNLSSLELGDSALYFCASSVEPTNEKLFFGSGTQLSVL.

The DNA for the CDR3 is TGCAGCGTTGAAAAGGGGGAAAACATTCAGTACTTC. Translating it yields CSVEKGENIQYF. The chain employs TRBV29-1 and TRBJ2-4; a weak D match, TRBD1 (6 bases). The germline V gene has CDR1 SQVTM and CDR2 ANQGSEA. This CDR3 comprises 12 residues. The V end was cut by 2 bases, the J end by 5 bases, with 7 bases between.

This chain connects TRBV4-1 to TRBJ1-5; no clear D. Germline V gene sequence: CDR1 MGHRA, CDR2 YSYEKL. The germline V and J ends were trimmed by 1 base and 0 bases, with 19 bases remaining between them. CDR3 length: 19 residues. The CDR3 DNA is TGCGCCAGCAGCCAAGGAATGGCAGGTCCTTTTGATAGCAATCAGCCCCAGCATTTT. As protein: CASSQGMAGPFDSNQPQHF.

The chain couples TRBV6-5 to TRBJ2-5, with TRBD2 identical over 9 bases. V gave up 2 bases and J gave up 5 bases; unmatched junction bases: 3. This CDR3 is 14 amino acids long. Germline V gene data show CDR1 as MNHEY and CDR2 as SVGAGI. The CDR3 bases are TGTGCCAGCAGTTACGCTAGCGGGGCGGAGACCCAGTACTTC. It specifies CASSYASGAETQYF.